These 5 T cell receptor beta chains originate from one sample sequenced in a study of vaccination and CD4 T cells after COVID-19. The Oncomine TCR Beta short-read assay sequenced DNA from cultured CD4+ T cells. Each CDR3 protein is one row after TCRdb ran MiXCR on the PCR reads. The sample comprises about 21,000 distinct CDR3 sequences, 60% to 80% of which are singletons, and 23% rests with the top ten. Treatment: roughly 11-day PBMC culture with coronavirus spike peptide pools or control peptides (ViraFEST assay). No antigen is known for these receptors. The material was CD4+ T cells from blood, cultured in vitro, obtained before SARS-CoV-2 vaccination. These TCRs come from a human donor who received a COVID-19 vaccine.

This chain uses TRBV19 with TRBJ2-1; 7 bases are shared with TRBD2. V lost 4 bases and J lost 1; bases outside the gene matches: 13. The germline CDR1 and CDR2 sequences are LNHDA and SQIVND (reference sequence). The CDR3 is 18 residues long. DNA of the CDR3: TGTGCCAGTAGTACCCCTGCGGGCGGGGGTATTTCCTACAATGAGCAGTTCTTC. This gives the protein CASSTPAGGGISYNEQFF.

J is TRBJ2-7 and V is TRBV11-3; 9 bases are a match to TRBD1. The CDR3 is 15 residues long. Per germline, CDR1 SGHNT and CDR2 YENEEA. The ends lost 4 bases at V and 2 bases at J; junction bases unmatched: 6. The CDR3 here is CASSYGDRAAYEQYF. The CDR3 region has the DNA TGTGCCAGCAGCTACGGGGACAGGGCGGCCTACGAGCAGTACTTC.

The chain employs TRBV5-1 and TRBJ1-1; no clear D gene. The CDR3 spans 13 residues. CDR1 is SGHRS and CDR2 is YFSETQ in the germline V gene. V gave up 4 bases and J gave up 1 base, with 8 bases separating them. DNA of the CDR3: TGCGCCAGCAGCATCCAGGAGAACACTGAAGCTTTCTTT. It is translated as CASSIQENTEAFF.

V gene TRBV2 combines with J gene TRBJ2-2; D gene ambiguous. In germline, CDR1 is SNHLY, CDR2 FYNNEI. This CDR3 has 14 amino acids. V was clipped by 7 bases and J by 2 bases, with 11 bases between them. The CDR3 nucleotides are TGTGCCAGCATTAACCGACGAAACACCGGGGAGCTGTTTTTT. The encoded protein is CASINRRNTGELFF.

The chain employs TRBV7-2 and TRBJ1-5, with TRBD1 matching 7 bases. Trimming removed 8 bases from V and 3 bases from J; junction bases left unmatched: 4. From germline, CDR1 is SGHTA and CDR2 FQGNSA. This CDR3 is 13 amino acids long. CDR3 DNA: TGTGCCAGCCAGGGGGGCCCCAATCAGCCCCAGCATTTT. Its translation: CASQGGPNQPQHF.